This TCR beta chain was obtained from a study of cytomegalovirus exposure and HLA in healthy donors. The PCR employed 60 Vbeta primers together with 13 Jbeta primers. This table comes from immunoSEQ multiplex PCR, and its TCRdb copy is limited to in-frame clones, with some not included. The repertoire holds some 140,000 clones, with 65% to 80% as singletons. Notes on the study in general: Across donors, most TCRs were seen rarely, yet some public ones were widespread. In a later analysis, several top co-occurrence clusters appeared linked to parvovirus B19, influenza, CMV and Epstein-Barr virus.

As regards this clone: Its antigen is not known.

Trimming at V came to 10 bases and at J to 3 bases, leaving 9 bases not matched to a gene. The length of the CDR3 is 13 residues. Germline assignment: CDR1 SGHVS and CDR2 FNYEAQ. The gene calls are TRBV7-6 and TRBJ2-7, with 7 bases fitting TRBD2. The receptor's source is a woman aged 40-49 years in good health and CMV-seronegative. Sequencing input: PBMCs. The CDR3 loop is CATGDYLGYEQYF. CDR3 DNA sequence: TGTGCCACCGGGGACTACTTAGGCTACGAGCAGTACTTC.